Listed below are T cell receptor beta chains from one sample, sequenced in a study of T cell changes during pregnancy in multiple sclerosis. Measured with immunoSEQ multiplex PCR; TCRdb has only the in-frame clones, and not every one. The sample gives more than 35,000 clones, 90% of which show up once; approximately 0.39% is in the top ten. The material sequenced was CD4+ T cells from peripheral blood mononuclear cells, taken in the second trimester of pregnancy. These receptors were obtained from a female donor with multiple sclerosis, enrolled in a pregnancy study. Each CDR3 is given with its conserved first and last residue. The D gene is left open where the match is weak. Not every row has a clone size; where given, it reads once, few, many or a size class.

CDR3: CAWSGGQGYTQYF
DNA: TGTGCCTGGAGTGGGGGCCAGGGCTATACGCAGTATTTT
J: TRBJ2-3
size: -
V: TRBV30
D: -

CDR3: CASSPPYHRGLSGANVLTF
DNA: TGTGCCAGCTCACCACCGTACCACAGGGGGCTCTCTGGGGCCAACGTCCTGACTTTC
J: TRBJ2-6
size: -
V: TRBV18
D: TRBD1

CDR3: CASSFQGTKNIQYF
DNA: TGTGCCAGCAGCTTTCAGGGTACCAAAAACATTCAGTACTTC
J: TRBJ2-4
size: -
V: TRBV7-8
D: -

CDR3: CASSPPGTSGNNEQFF
DNA: TGTGCCAGCTCACCGCCCGGGACTAGCGGGAATAATGAGCAGTTCTTC
J: TRBJ2-1
size: -
V: TRBV18
D: TRBD2

CDR3: CASSLQPSGQGNEKLFF
DNA: TGTGCCAGCTCTCTCCAACCTTCGGGACAGGGTAATGAAAAACTGTTTTTT
J: TRBJ1-4
size: -
V: TRBV18
D: TRBD1

CDR3: CASNRDRATNEKLFF
DNA: TGTGCCAGCAATCGGGACAGGGCGACTAATGAAAAACTGTTTTTT
J: TRBJ1-4
size: -
V: TRBV2
D: TRBD1

CDR3: CAISDSDRGQTGELFF
DNA: TGTGCCATCAGTGACTCCGACAGGGGGCAAACCGGGGAGCTGTTTTTT
J: TRBJ2-2
size: -
V: TRBV10-3
D: TRBD1

CDR3: CASSYGTGGSAFF
DNA: TGTGCCAGCAGTTACGGGACAGGGGGTTCGGCTTTCTTT
J: TRBJ1-1
size: -
V: TRBV6-6
D: TRBD1

CDR3: CASSPTGRGYTF
DNA: TGTGCCAGCAGCCCGACAGGGAGGGGCTACACCTTC
J: TRBJ1-2
size: -
V: TRBV7-2
D: TRBD1

CDR3: CASIQLQGREGYTF
DNA: TGTGCCAGCATCCAACTTCAGGGGCGGGAGGGCTACACCTTC
J: TRBJ1-2
size: -
V: TRBV28
D: -

CDR3: CASRVFGSGAFF
DNA: TGTGCCAGTAGGGTATTCGGGAGTGGAGCTTTCTTT
J: TRBJ1-1
size: -
V: TRBV19
D: -

CDR3: CASSRTGGSYEQYF
DNA: TGCGCCAGCAGTCGGACCGGAGGGTCCTACGAGCAGTACTTC
J: TRBJ2-7
size: -
V: TRBV5-1
D: -

CDR3: CASRGQGSATGELFF
DNA: TGTGCCAGTAGAGGACAGGGGTCTGCCACCGGGGAGCTGTTTTTT
J: TRBJ2-2
size: -
V: TRBV19
D: TRBD1

CDR3: CASINGGTTNEKLFF
DNA: TGTGCCAGCATTAACGGGGGGACTACTAATGAAAAACTGTTTTTT
J: TRBJ1-4
size: -
V: TRBV28
D: -

CDR3: CASSVSGTASYEQYF
DNA: TGTGCCAGCAGCGTGTCCGGGACTGCTTCGTACGAGCAGTACTTC
J: TRBJ2-7
size: -
V: TRBV11-2
D: -

CDR3: CASSHRQGNSPLHF
DNA: TGCGCCAGCAGCCACCGACAGGGAAATTCACCCCTCCACTTT
J: TRBJ1-6
size: -
V: TRBV5-1
D: TRBD1

CDR3: CASSSTPNQPQHF
DNA: TGTGCCAGCAGCTCTACCCCAAATCAGCCCCAGCATTTT
J: TRBJ1-5
size: -
V: TRBV5-6
D: -

CDR3: CASSSPLANTGELFF
DNA: TGTGCCAGCAGCTCCCCTCTCGCGAACACCGGGGAGCTGTTTTTT
J: TRBJ2-2
size: -
V: TRBV7-9
D: -

CDR3: CASSSGHFAGAPGELFF
DNA: TGTGCCAGCAGCTCCGGTCATTTTGCGGGAGCCCCCGGGGAGCTGTTTTTT
J: TRBJ2-2
size: -
V: TRBV11-1
D: TRBD2

CDR3: CASSDPTGSNTEAFF
DNA: TGCGCCAGCAGTGACCCGACAGGTTCGAACACTGAAGCTTTCTTT
J: TRBJ1-1
size: -
V: TRBV10-2
D: -

CDR3: CASRNLARDTEAFF
DNA: TGTGCCAGCAGAAATCTCGCGAGGGACACTGAAGCTTTCTTT
J: TRBJ1-1
size: once
V: TRBV6-4
D: -

CDR3: CAHRRGQGPSLRYGYTF
DNA: TGTGCACACCGACGAGGACAGGGCCCATCCTTACGCTATGGCTACACCTTC
J: TRBJ1-2
size: -
V: TRBV30
D: TRBD1

CDR3: CASREPLAGDFYEQYF
DNA: TGTGCCAGCAGGGAACCACTAGCGGGAGACTTCTACGAGCAGTACTTC
J: TRBJ2-7
size: -
V: TRBV6-1
D: TRBD2

CDR3: CASSLGLGRIDTQYF
DNA: TGTGCCAGCAGTCTCGGACTAGGGAGGATAGATACGCAGTATTTT
J: TRBJ2-3
size: -
V: TRBV7-6
D: TRBD2

CDR3: CASSRPGQGGETQYF
DNA: TGTGCCAGTAGTAGGCCGGGACAGGGAGGGGAGACCCAGTACTTC
J: TRBJ2-5
size: -
V: TRBV19
D: TRBD1

CDR3: CASSPGRSGNQPQHF
DNA: TGTGCCAGTAGTCCGGGGAGGTCGGGGAATCAGCCCCAGCATTTT
J: TRBJ1-5
size: -
V: TRBV19
D: -

CDR3: CASSPGRNRDNEQYF
DNA: TGTGCCAGCAGCCCCGGGAGGAACCGGGACAACGAGCAGTACTTC
J: TRBJ2-7
size: -
V: TRBV11-2
D: -

CDR3: CASSPQSYEQYF
DNA: TGTGCCAGCTCACCTCAGTCCTACGAGCAGTACTTC
J: TRBJ2-7
size: -
V: TRBV18
D: -

CDR3: CASRFGTARTTSSYNEQFF
DNA: TGTGCCAGCAGGTTTGGGACAGCGAGAACGACCAGCTCCTACAATGAGCAGTTCTTC
J: TRBJ2-1
size: -
V: TRBV7-9
D: TRBD1

CDR3: CASRETPRQGQAETQYF
DNA: TGTGCCAGCAGGGAAACCCCTCGACAAGGACAGGCGGAGACCCAGTACTTC
J: TRBJ2-5
size: -
V: TRBV2
D: TRBD1

CDR3: CASSSRQPSTDTQYF
DNA: TGTGCCAGCAGCTCCCGACAGCCAAGCACAGATACGCAGTATTTT
J: TRBJ2-3
size: -
V: TRBV7-9
D: -

CDR3: CASSPGLAGKYNEQFF
DNA: TGTGCCAGCTCACCGGGGCTAGCGGGGAAGTACAATGAGCAGTTCTTC
J: TRBJ2-1
size: -
V: TRBV18
D: TRBD2

CDR3: CASSLRRETEAFF
DNA: TGTGCCAGCAGCCTCCGAAGAGAGACTGAAGCTTTCTTT
J: TRBJ1-1
size: -
V: TRBV11-3
D: -

CDR3: CASSLTGTGAQPQHF
DNA: TGTGCCAGCAGTTTAACCGGGACAGGGGCTCAGCCCCAGCATTTT
J: TRBJ1-5
size: -
V: TRBV27
D: TRBD1

CDR3: CASKGLAGGRKDTQYF
DNA: TGTGCCAGCAAGGGACTAGCGGGGGGGCGTAAAGATACGCAGTATTTT
J: TRBJ2-3
size: once
V: TRBV6-6
D: TRBD2

CDR3: CASGLSTGLNFYGYTF
DNA: TGTGCTAGTGGTTTATCAACCGGACTGAATTTCTATGGCTACACCTTC
J: TRBJ1-2
size: -
V: TRBV12-5
D: -

CDR3: CASSIEAQSYNEQFF
DNA: TGTGCCAGTAGTATAGAGGCACAATCCTACAATGAGCAGTTCTTC
J: TRBJ2-1
size: -
V: TRBV19
D: -

CDR3: CSVEPGLGQPQHF
DNA: TGCAGCGTTGAGCCGGGTTTGGGTCAGCCCCAGCATTTT
J: TRBJ1-5
size: -
V: TRBV29-1
D: -

CDR3: CASSLVGGSGNTIYF
DNA: TGTGCCAGCAGCTTAGTAGGTGGGAGTGGAAACACCATATATTTT
J: TRBJ1-3
size: -
V: TRBV11-2
D: -

CDR3: CASSSGTSATYEQYF
DNA: TGCGCCAGCAGTTCCGGGACTAGCGCGACCTACGAGCAGTACTTC
J: TRBJ2-7
size: -
V: TRBV10-2
D: TRBD2

CDR3: CASSQEGRRGNYEQYF
DNA: TGCGCCAGCAGCCAAGAGGGCAGGAGGGGAAACTACGAGCAGTACTTC
J: TRBJ2-7
size: -
V: TRBV4-1
D: -

CDR3: CASSKARQGDTDYGYTF
DNA: TGTGCCAGCAGCAAAGCGCGGCAGGGGGATACTGACTATGGCTACACCTTC
J: TRBJ1-2
size: -
V: TRBV21-1
D: -

CDR3: CASVRTGNTGELFF
DNA: TGTGCCAGCGTGAGGACAGGGAACACCGGGGAGCTGTTTTTT
J: TRBJ2-2
size: -
V: TRBV6-1
D: TRBD1

CDR3: CASSLFQARRRAGELFF
DNA: TGTGCCAGCAGCTTATTCCAGGCCCGGCGGAGGGCCGGGGAGCTGTTTTTT
J: TRBJ2-2
size: -
V: TRBV13
D: -

CDR3: CASSFNRGPSEQYF
DNA: TGTGCCAGCAGCTTCAACAGGGGGCCGAGCGAGCAGTACTTC
J: TRBJ2-7
size: few
V: TRBV7-9
D: TRBD1

CDR3: CASGVGQSTDTQYF
DNA: TGTGCCTCCGGGGTGGGACAGAGCACAGATACGCAGTATTTT
J: TRBJ2-3
size: -
V: TRBV30
D: TRBD1

CDR3: CASSYPRGGGNTEAFF
DNA: TGTGCCAGCAGTTACCCAAGGGGCGGGGGGAACACTGAAGCTTTCTTT
J: TRBJ1-1
size: once
V: TRBV6-5
D: -

CDR3: CASRQGLTYEQYF
DNA: TGTGCCAGTCGACAGGGATTAACCTACGAGCAGTACTTC
J: TRBJ2-7
size: -
V: TRBV19
D: TRBD1

CDR3: CAWSVPLITQYF
DNA: TGTGCCTGGAGTGTACCGCTAATCACGCAGTATTTT
J: TRBJ2-3
size: -
V: TRBV30
D: -

CDR3: CASSQGDTMNTEAFF
DNA: TGCGCCAGCAGCCAAGGGGACACTATGAACACTGAAGCTTTCTTT
J: TRBJ1-1
size: -
V: TRBV4-1
D: -

CDR3: CASSEQAFEKLFF
DNA: TGCGCCAGCAGTGAACAGGCATTTGAAAAACTGTTTTTT
J: TRBJ1-4
size: -
V: TRBV10-2
D: -

CDR3: CASSPSRGLAGAPGELFF
DNA: TGTGCCAGCAGCCCTAGCCGCGGACTAGCGGGAGCCCCCGGGGAGCTGTTTTTT
J: TRBJ2-2
size: -
V: TRBV5-5
D: TRBD2

CDR3: CASSGQGNEQFF
DNA: TGTGCCAGCAGCGGGCAGGGCAATGAGCAGTTCTTC
J: TRBJ2-1
size: -
V: TRBV9
D: -